The next 25 T cell receptor beta chains were all read from a single sample in a study of T cell repertoires in cytomegalovirus infection. TCRdb analysed the reads with MiXCR anew, one entry per CDR3 protein. In the table there are around 490,000 distinct CDR3 sequences, more than 20% of which are singletons. The sample consisted of PBMCs. The origin of the receptors is a human donor in good health (CMV status not recorded). Some clones in this sample may be carry-over from other donors' samples.

V usage is TRBV6-1 and J usage is TRBJ1-1, with 8 bases that match TRBD1. CDR3 size: 15 residues. Germline lookup yields CDR1 MNHNS and CDR2 SASEGT. V shed 3 bases and J 3 bases; nucleotides not matched to a gene: 6. Here the CDR3 reads CASSDVGQGYTEAFF. The DNA of the CDR3 is TGTGCCAGCAGTGATGTCGGACAGGGATACACTGAAGCTTTCTTT.

This chain uses TRBV2 with TRBJ1-1; D may be TRBD1 (5 bases). Trimming took 8 bases from V and 5 from J, leaving 21 bases between them. This CDR3 contains 15 residues. Germline V CDR1 and CDR2: SNHLY, FYNNEI. The DNA for the CDR3 is TGTGCCAGCCCCCCTGGGGGAGAGGTCGAGACTGAAGCTTTCTTT. Amino acids: CASPPGGEVETEAFF.

The chain combines TRBV12-3 or TRBV12-4 with TRBJ2-2, with 9 positions matching TRBD2. Germline trimming cut 2 bases from V and 3 bases from J; bases unmatched to any gene: 1. CDR3 length: 15 amino acids. The CDR3 bases are TGTGCCAGCAGTTTAACTAGCGGGTACACCGGGGAGCTGTTTTTT. It specifies CASSLTSGYTGELFF.

The chain links TRBV7-9 to TRBJ2-1, with D perhaps assigned TRBD1 or TRBD2 (7 bases each). CDR1 and CDR2 (germline): SEHNR, FQNEAQ (reference sequence). Trimming removed 8 bases at V and 4 bases at J, with 18 bases between. CDR3 length equals 15 residues. This CDR3 reads CASPPPGGGYNEQFF. CDR3 nucleotide sequence: TGTGCCAGCCCCCCCCCAGGGGGAGGGTACAATGAGCAGTTCTTC. Combining the CDR3 with reference TRBV7-9 and TRBJ2-1 gives the whole variable domain DTGVSQNPRHKITKRGQNVTFRCDPISEHNRLYWYRQTLGQGPEFLTYFQNEAQLEKSRLLSDRFSAERPKGSFSTLEIQRTEQGDSAMYLCASPPPGGGYNEQFFGPGTRLTVL.

There are a few counts of this clonotype. The rearrangement joins TRBV19 to TRBJ1-1, with D possibly matching TRBD1 (5 bases). Trimming took 6 bases from V and 3 from J, leaving 11 bases between them. CDR1 and CDR2 (germline): LNHDA, SQIVND (reference sequence). The CDR3 is made up of 13 amino acids. The CDR3 bases are TGTGCCAGTAGGGGAGACAGCCACACTGAAGCTTTCTTT. Residues: CASRGDSHTEAFF.

The CDR3 bases are TGTGCCAGCAGGGCCGGGACAGGGTTTAATGAAAAACTGTTTTTT. The encoded protein is CASRAGTGFNEKLFF. This chain links TRBV7-2 with TRBJ1-4, with 9 bases aligning to TRBD1. The CDR3 has 15 residues. V lost 6 bases to trimming and J lost 4 bases; unmatched junction nucleotides: 6. CDR1 and CDR2 (germline): SGHTA, FQGNSA.

This clonotype has only a few counts. The V call is TRBV11-2, the J call TRBJ2-1; 10 bases are a match to TRBD2. Unmatched junction bases numbered 24, after V lost 5 bases and J lost 8 bases. The CDR3 totals 20 residues. Germline V gene sequence: CDR1 SGHAT, CDR2 FQNNGV. The CDR3 DNA follows: TGTGCCAGCAGCCCAACCGGGACATCGAACCTAGCGGGAGAAGAGGATGAGCAGTTCTTC. Residues: CASSPTGTSNLAGEEDEQFF.

At least ten counts were recorded for this clonotype. An end of the junction does not agree with germline; a read error may underlie this. The chain employs TRBV7-2 and TRBJ2-4, with 12 positions matching TRBD2. Germline CDR1 and CDR2: SGHTA and FQGNSA. CDR3 length: 14 amino acids. For the CDR3, the DNA is TGTGCCAGCAGCCGCGGGACTAGCGGGCCACCGGTAGACTTC. Protein: CASSRGTSGPPVDF.

The table lists this clonotype with many counts. V usage is TRBV7-8 and J usage is TRBJ2-1, with a tentative D call TRBD2 (6 bases). Trimming pared 5 bases from V and 8 bases from J, leaving 10 bases between. Per the germline V gene, CDR1 is SGHVS and CDR2 is FQNEAQ. The CDR3 has 12 residues. In DNA form, the CDR3 reads TGTGCCAGCAGCGCTAGCGTAGATGAGCAGTTCTTC. Protein: CASSASVDEQFF.

The sample holds many counts of this clonotype. The genes are TRBV7-9 and TRBJ2-3; D is possibly TRBD2 (6 bases). Germline V gene sequence: CDR1 SEHNR, CDR2 FQNEAQ (reference sequence). This CDR3 is 16 amino acids long. With 5 bases removed from V and 2 bases from J, the gap between germline ends came to 17 bases. Here the CDR3 reads CASSPAAGLPTDTQYF. In nucleotides, the CDR3 is TGTGCCAGCAGCCCAGCCGCGGGACTTCCCACAGATACGCAGTATTTT.

This clonotype was detected ten times or more. This chain connects TRBV7-2 to TRBJ1-2, with D uncertain. The germline V gene encodes CDR1 SGHTA and CDR2 FQGNSA. V dropped 3 bases and J dropped 4 bases, with 18 bases sitting between them. There are 16 residues in the CDR3. CDR3 sequence reads: CASSLVVLGASYGYTF. The CDR3 nucleotides are TGTGCCAGCAGCTTGGTAGTTTTGGGCGCCAGCTATGGCTACACCTTC. Filled out from reference TRBV7-2 and TRBJ1-2, the complete variable domain reads GAGVSQSPSNKVTEKGKDVELRCDPISGHTALYWYRQSLGQGLEFLIYFQGNSAPDKSGLPSDRFSAERTGGSVSTLTIQRTQQEDSAVYLCASSLVVLGASYGYTFGSGTRLTVV.

In its sample, this clonotype was seen a few times. The chain is built from TRBV5-4 and TRBJ2-7; TRBD1 agrees at 11 bases. Trimming cost V 5 bases and J 0 bases; bases outside gene matches: 1. The germline gives CDR1 SGHNT, CDR2 YYREEE (reference sequence). CDR3 length: 14 amino acids. The CDR3 DNA reads TGTGCCAGCAGGGGACAGGGGGACTCCTACGAGCAGTACGTC. Its protein is CASRGQGDSYEQYV.

The rearrangement links TRBV11-2 to TRBJ2-7, with 8 bases fitting TRBD2. Germline V gene lookup returns CDR1 SGHAT and CDR2 FQNNGV. The CDR3 runs to 16 residues. J lost 2 bases, V lost 5 bases, and 11 bases had no gene match. DNA of the CDR3: TGTGCCAGCAGCACAATTCGGGGAGCGGGGGCCTACGAGCAGTACTTC. This translates into CASSTIRGAGAYEQYF.

The V and J genes are TRBV6-8 and TRBJ2-7; D is unresolved. The V gene's germline CDR1 is MNHGY and CDR2 SAAAGT. The CDR3 sequence is 11 residues long. V lost 10 bases and J 5 bases, leaving 12 bases between the germline ends. This chain's CDR3 is CATSRSHEQYF. The CDR3 DNA reads as TGTGCCACCAGCAGGAGCCACGAGCAGTACTTC.

This clonotype was seen many times. The rearrangement links TRBV7-2 to TRBJ1-6; possibly TRBD1 for D (6 bases). There are 16 residues in the CDR3. The V gene lost 2 bases and the J gene lost 3 bases, with 11 bases spanning the gap. The germline V gene has CDR1 SGHTA and CDR2 FQGNSA. This CDR3 reads CASSLFGQSYNSPLHF. Written as DNA, the CDR3 is TGTGCCAGCAGCTTATTCGGACAGAGCTATAATTCACCCCTCCACTTT.

V is TRBV7-9 and J is TRBJ2-5, with TRBD2 identical over 7 bases. The CDR3 covers 13 residues. CDR1 is SEHNR and CDR2 is FQNEAQ in the germline V gene (reference sequence). Trimming removed 3 bases from V and 5 bases from J; junction bases left unmatched: 3. In DNA form, the CDR3 reads TGTGCCAGCAGCTTGCGGGAGAGGGAGACCCAGTACTTC. Residues: CASSLRERETQYF.

The chain carries TRBV9 and TRBJ2-1; TRBD2 aligns across 8 bases. Looked up from germline, CDR1 is SGDLS and CDR2 is YYNGEE. This CDR3 has 16 amino acids. V was clipped by 0 bases and J by 7 bases; unmatched bases: 9. The DNA for the CDR3 is TGTGCCAGCAGCGTAGTGGACGGGAGGGCCGGGAATGAGCAGTTCTTC. Translating it yields CASSVVDGRAGNEQFF.

The chain links TRBV19 to TRBJ1-5, with unresolved D. Per germline, CDR1 LNHDA and CDR2 SQIVND (reference sequence). V dropped 7 bases and J dropped 7 bases, with 14 bases sitting between them. This CDR3 has 13 residues. This CDR3 is CASTWGKDQPQHF. The CDR3 nucleotides read TGTGCCAGTACCTGGGGTAAGGACCAGCCCCAGCATTTT.

This clonotype has a count of ten or more. The genes are TRBV7-8 and TRBJ2-1; 10 bases map to TRBD1. This CDR3 has 15 residues. The germline CDR1 and CDR2 sequences are SGHVS and FQNEAQ. J lost 7 bases, V lost 5 bases, and 8 bases had no gene match. The chain's CDR3 is CASSPRDRGQNEQFF. The CDR3 nucleotides read TGTGCCAGCAGCCCACGGGACAGGGGCCAAAATGAGCAGTTCTTC.

This clonotype has just a few counts. V usage is TRBV11-2 and J usage is TRBJ2-3; the match to TRBD2 covers 7 bases. The CDR3 loop spans 15 amino acids. CDR1 and CDR2 from the germline V gene are SGHAT and FQNNGV. Trimming removed 3 bases from V and 5 bases from J; junction bases left unmatched: 8. The CDR3 sequence is CASSFGREIGDTQYF. CDR3 nucleotides: TGTGCCAGCAGCTTCGGGCGGGAGATAGGAGATACGCAGTATTTT.

This clonotype turned up a few times. This sequence joins TRBV7-9 and TRBJ1-3; a weak D match, TRBD1 (6 bases). The V gene's germline CDR1 is SEHNR and CDR2 FQNEAQ (reference sequence). The CDR3 runs 14 residues. The germline V and J ends were trimmed by 0 bases and 5 bases, with 8 bases remaining between them. The CDR3 nucleotides read TGTGCCAGCAGCTTAGCACAGGGAAGAAACACCATATATTTT. Encoded protein: CASSLAQGRNTIYF.

This clonotype showed up many times. The chain recombines TRBV7-2 with TRBJ2-5; TRBD1 matches 12 bases. Germline V lookup: CDR1 SGHTA, CDR2 FQGNSA. V lost 4 bases, J lost 5 bases, and 5 bases stayed unmatched. CDR3 length: 15 residues. CDR3: CASSSGTGGFETQYF. Written as DNA, the CDR3 is TGTGCCAGCAGCTCGGGGACAGGGGGCTTCGAGACCCAGTACTTC.

This rearrangement joins TRBV2 to TRBJ2-7, with D maybe TRBD2 (6 bases). This CDR3 region has 13 residues. CDR1 is SNHLY and CDR2 is FYNNEI in the germline V gene. Trimming removed 7 bases from V and 0 bases from J, with 10 bases in between. CDR3 DNA: TGTGCCAGCAAGGAGGGAGACTCCTACGAGCAGTACTTC. Its protein is CASKEGDSYEQYF.

The chain is built from TRBV9 and TRBJ1-6; D is ambiguous. Germline V gene data show CDR1 as SGDLS and CDR2 as YYNGEE. Trimming removed 2 bases from V and 7 bases from J, with 10 bases in between. The CDR3 contains 14 residues. The CDR3: CASSVDVVNSPLHF. The CDR3 DNA sequence: TGTGCCAGCAGCGTTGACGTCGTAAATTCACCCCTCCACTTT. Drawing the rest from reference TRBV9 and TRBJ1-6, the complete variable domain is DSGVTQTPKHLITATGQRVTLRCSPRSGDLSVYWYQQSLDQGLQFLIQYYNGEERAKGNILERFSAQQFPDLHSELNLSSLELGDSALYFCASSVDVVNSPLHFGNGTRLTVT.

This clonotype was detected many times. This rearrangement joins TRBV7-2 to TRBJ2-3; the D is unclear. V was pared by 6 bases and J by 2 bases, with 3 bases between. This CDR3 spans 11 amino acids. Germline loops: CDR1 SGHTA, CDR2 FQGNSA. This chain's CDR3 is CASRDTDTQYF. The CDR3 nucleotides read TGTGCCAGCAGAGACACAGATACGCAGTATTTT.